This T cell receptor beta chain was sequenced in a study of T cells of healthy individuals. This clonotype was seen ten or more times. Each CDR3 protein is one row after TCRdb ran MiXCR on the 5' RACE reads. The sample includes about 100,000 distinct CDR3 sequences, about 16% of them seen just once. The CDR3 runs 11 residues. Germline-derived CDR1 and CDR2 are SEHNR and FQNEAQ (reference sequence). V was cut by 5 bases and J by 3 bases, with 5 bases left in between. This sequence was found in a human donor in good health. The chain uses TRBV7-9 and TRBJ2-7, with D unclear. CDR3: CASSPNYEQYF. The CDR3 bases are TGTGCCAGCAGCCCGAACTACGAGCAGTACTTC. The variable domain in full, with the rest retrieved from reference TRBV7-9 and TRBJ2-7, is DTGVSQNPRHKITKRGQNVTFRCDPISEHNRLYWYRQTLGQGPEFLTYFQNEAQLEKSRLLSDRFSAERPKGSFSTLEIQRTEQGDSAMYLCASSPNYEQYFGPGTRLTVT.